This TCR beta chain was recorded in a study of molecular identifiers for immune sequencing clone quantification. Study-wide background: Within a replicate experiment, RNA obtained from either about 21,000 or 97,000 naive CD8 cells was divided into five aliquots, and four of those aliquots were then sequenced.

It was with previously described methods and listed TCR primers that bulk TCR libraries were made. TCRdb itself ran the PCR reads through MiXCR, one entry per CDR3 protein. The table lists about 86,000 distinct CDR3 sequences, about 23% of them singletons. This clonotype has just a few counts. Its antigen remains unknown. The junction and the germline gene differ at one end; a read error may be behind it. Study-wide points: Clones with over 20 RNA copies captured over 99% of effector molecules but under 1% of naive ones.

CDR1 and CDR2 (germline): SGDLS, YYNGEE. There are 14 residues in the CDR3. Libraries used roughly 20,000 to 1,000,000 sorted naive CD8 T cells and 10%, 30% or 50% RNA input. The sequence came from a human donor in good health. Some libraries in this study had Jurkat cell RNA spiked in. This chain connects TRBV9 to TRBJ2-3, with 8 bases aligning to TRBD2. What was sequenced was naive CD8+ T cells from blood, with Jurkat cell RNA spiked in. Subset noted: FACS-sorted CD8+CD4-CCR7+CD45RA+ naive T cells. In DNA form, the CDR3 reads TGTGCCAGCAGCGTTAGCGGGGTCACAGATACGCAGTGTTTT. This sequence encodes CASSVSGVTDTQCF.